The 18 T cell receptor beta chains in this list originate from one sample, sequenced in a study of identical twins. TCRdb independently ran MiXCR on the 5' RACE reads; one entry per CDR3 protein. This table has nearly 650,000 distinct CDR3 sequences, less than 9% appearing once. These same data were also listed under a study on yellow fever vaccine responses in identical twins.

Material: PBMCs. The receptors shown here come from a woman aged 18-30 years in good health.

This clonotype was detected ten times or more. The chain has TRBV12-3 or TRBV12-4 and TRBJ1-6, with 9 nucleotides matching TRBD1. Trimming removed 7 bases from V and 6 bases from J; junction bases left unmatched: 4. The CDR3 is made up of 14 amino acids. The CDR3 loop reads CASTKGQGNSPLHF. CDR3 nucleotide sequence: TGTGCCAGCACCAAGGGACAGGGTAATTCACCCCTCCACTTT.

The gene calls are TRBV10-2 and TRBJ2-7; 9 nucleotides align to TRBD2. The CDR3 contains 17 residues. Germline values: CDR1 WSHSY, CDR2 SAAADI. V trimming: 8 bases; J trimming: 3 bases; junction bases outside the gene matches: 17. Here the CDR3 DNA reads TGCGCCAGCCAACCCGATCATCCGGGACTAGCCCACTACGAGCAGTACGTC. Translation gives CASQPDHPGLAHYEQYV.

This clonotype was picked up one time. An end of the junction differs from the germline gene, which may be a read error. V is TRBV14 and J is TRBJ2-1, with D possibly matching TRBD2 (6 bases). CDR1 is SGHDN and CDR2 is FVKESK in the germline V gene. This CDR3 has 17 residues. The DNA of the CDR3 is TGTTCCAGCAGCCAAGGCGGCGGGACTTGGACCTACAATGAGCAGTTCTTC. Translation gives CSSSQGGGTWTYNEQFF. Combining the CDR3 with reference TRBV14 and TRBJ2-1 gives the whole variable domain EAGVTQFPSHSVIEKGQTVTLRCDPISGHDNLYWYRRVMGKEIKFLLHFVKESKQDESGMPNNRFLAERTGGTYSTLKVQPAELEDSGVYFCSSSQGGGTWTYNEQFFGPGTRLTVL.

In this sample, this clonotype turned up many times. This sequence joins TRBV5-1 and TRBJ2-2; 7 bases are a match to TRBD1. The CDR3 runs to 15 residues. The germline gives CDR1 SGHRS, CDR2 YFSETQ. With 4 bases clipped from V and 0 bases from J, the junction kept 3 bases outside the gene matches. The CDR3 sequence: CASSVQGPNTGELFF. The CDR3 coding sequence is TGCGCCAGCAGCGTACAGGGGCCGAACACCGGGGAGCTGTTTTTT.

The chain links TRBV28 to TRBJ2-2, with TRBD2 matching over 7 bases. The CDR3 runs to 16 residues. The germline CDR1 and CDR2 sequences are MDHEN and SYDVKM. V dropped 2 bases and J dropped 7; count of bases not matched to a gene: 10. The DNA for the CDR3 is TGTGCCAGCAGTTTAGCAGCAGTCGGGAGGAACGGGGAGCTGTTTTTT. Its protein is CASSLAAVGRNGELFF.

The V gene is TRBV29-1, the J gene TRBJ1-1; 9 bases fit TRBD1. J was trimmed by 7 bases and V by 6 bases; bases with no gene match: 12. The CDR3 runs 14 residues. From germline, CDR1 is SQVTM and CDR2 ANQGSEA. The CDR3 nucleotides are TGCAGCGTCGCCCAGCGGGACAGGGTTGTTGAAGCTTTCTTT. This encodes CSVAQRDRVVEAFF.

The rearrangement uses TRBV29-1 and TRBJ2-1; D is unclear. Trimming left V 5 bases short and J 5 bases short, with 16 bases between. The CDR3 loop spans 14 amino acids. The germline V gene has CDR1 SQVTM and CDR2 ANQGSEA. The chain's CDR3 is CSVPQQLSDNEQFF. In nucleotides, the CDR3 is TGCAGCGTTCCCCAACAACTGAGCGACAATGAGCAGTTCTTC.

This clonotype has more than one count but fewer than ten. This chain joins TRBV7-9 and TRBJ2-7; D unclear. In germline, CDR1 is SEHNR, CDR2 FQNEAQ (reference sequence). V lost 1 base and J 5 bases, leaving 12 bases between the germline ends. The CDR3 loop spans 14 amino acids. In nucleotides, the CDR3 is TGTGCCAGCAGCTTAGGAGGTCCCCTCGACGAGCAGTACTTC. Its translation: CASSLGGPLDEQYF.

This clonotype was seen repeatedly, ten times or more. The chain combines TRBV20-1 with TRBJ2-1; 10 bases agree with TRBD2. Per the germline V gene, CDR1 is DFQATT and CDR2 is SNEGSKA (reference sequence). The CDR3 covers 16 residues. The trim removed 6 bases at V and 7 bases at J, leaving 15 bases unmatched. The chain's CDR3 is CSASSPSGRSGNEQFF. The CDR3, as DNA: TGCAGTGCCAGTAGCCCTAGCGGGAGATCGGGGAATGAGCAGTTCTTC.

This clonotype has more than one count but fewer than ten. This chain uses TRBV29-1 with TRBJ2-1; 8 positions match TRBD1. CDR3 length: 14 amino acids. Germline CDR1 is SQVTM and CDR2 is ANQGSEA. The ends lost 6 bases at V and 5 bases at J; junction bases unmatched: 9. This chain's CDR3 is CSVGDRGRDNEQFF. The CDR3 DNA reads TGCAGCGTCGGAGACAGGGGCCGGGACAATGAGCAGTTCTTC.

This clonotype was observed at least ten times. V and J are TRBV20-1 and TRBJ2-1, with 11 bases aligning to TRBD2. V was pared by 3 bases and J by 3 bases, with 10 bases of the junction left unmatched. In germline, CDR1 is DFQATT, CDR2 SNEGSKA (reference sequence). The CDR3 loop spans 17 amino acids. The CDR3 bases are TGCAGTGCTAGGGACTTTAGCGGGGGGGCTGTCTACAATGAGCAGTTCTTC. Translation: CSARDFSGGAVYNEQFF.

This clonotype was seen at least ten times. The CDR3 nucleotides read TGTGCCAGCAGCTTAGATAGCGGGAGACGGGAGACCCAGTACTTC. Amino acids: CASSLDSGRRETQYF. This rearrangement joins TRBV7-8 to TRBJ2-5; 9 nucleotides match TRBD2. The CDR3 loop spans 15 amino acids. Germline values: CDR1 SGHVS, CDR2 FQNEAQ. J lost 5 bases, V lost 1 base, and 5 bases had no gene match.

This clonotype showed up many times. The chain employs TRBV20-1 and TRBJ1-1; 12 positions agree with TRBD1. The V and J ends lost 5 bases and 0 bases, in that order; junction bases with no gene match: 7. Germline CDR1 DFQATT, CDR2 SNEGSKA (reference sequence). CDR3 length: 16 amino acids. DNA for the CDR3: TGCAGTGCTGGTCGGGACAGGGGGCCCATGAACACTGAAGCTTTCTTT. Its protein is CSAGRDRGPMNTEAFF.

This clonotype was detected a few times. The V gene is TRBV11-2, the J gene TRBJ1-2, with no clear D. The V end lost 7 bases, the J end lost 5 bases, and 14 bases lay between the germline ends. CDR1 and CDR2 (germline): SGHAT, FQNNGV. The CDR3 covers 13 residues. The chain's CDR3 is CASTPSYGYGYTF. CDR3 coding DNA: TGTGCCAGCACCCCAAGCTACGGGTATGGCTACACCTTC.

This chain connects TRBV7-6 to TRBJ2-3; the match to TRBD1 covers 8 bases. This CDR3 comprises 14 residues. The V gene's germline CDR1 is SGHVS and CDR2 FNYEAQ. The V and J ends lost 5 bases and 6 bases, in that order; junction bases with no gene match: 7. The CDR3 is CASSPGGWGDTQYF. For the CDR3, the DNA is TGTGCCAGCAGCCCAGGGGGCTGGGGTGATACGCAGTATTTT.

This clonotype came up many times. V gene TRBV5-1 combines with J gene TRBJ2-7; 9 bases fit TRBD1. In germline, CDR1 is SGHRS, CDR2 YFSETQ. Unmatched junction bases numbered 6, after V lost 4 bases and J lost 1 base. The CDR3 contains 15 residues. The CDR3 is CASSPDRGSSYEQYF. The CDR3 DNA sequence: TGCGCCAGCAGCCCGGACAGGGGCTCTTCCTACGAGCAGTACTTC. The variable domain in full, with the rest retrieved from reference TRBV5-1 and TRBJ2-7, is KAGVTQTPRYLIKTRGQQVTLSCSPISGHRSVSWYQQTPGQGLQFLFEYFSETQRNKGNFPGRFSGRQFSNSRSEMNVSTLELGDSALYLCASSPDRGSSYEQYFGPGTRLTVT.

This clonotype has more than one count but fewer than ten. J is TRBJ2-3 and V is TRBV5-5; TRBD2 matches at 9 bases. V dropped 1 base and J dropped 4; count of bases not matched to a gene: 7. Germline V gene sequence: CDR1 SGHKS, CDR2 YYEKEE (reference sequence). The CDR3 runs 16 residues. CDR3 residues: CASSLLRGGLSDTQYF. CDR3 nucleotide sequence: TGTGCCAGCAGCTTGTTGCGGGGGGGCCTGTCAGATACGCAGTATTTT.

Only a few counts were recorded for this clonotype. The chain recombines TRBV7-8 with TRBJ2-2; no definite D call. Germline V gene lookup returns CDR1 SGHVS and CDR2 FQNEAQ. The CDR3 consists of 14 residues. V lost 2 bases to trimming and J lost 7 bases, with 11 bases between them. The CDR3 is CASSLILAGGELFF. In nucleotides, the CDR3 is TGTGCCAGCAGCTTAATTCTGGCTGGCGGGGAGCTGTTTTTT.